The rows below give T cell receptor beta chains drawn from one sample of a study of OX40 agonist ivuxolimab in advanced cancers. Produced via immunoSEQ multiplex PCR; TCRdb's table is partial and in-frame only. The data show about 72,000 clones, nearly 90% seen once. The sample consisted of CD4+ or CD8+ T cells sorted from blood, taken in a trial of the OX40 agonist ivuxolimab. Every receptor here comes from an adult with an advanced solid tumor such as melanoma, head and neck, liver or kidney cancer. Each CDR3 is given with its conserved first and last residue. Fields, in order: V gene, CDR3 length, J gene, CDR3 protein.

V: TRBV5-6; length: 16; J: TRBJ2-3; CDR3: CASSLLNRLTTDTQYF
V: TRBV7-2; length: 17; J: TRBJ2-2; CDR3: CASSLIPVTRTFGELFF
V: TRBV6-5; length: 10; J: TRBJ1-1; CDR3: CASSDTDPFF
V: TRBV5-4; length: 13; J: TRBJ1-2; CDR3: CASSLASGERYTF
V: TRBV18; length: 14; J: TRBJ1-5; CDR3: CASSPGGGNQPQHF
V: TRBV2; length: 14; J: TRBJ1-5; CDR3: CASSGRESNQPQHF
V: TRBV28; length: 15; J: TRBJ1-5; CDR3: CASSSLDRDDQPQHF
V: TRBV28; length: 14; J: TRBJ1-2; CDR3: CASSSGALYQGYTF
V: TRBV28; length: 12; J: TRBJ1-5; CDR3: CASRGTGQPQHF
V: TRBV15; length: 13; J: TRBJ1-1; CDR3: CATSVSLNTEAFF